The 3 T cell receptor beta chains listed next were all sequenced from one sample in a study of radiotherapy plus CTLA-4 blockade in lung cancer (dated by TCRdb to 2017 to 2018). Receptor amplification or capture employed the immunoSEQ multiplex PCR assay. The source is immuneACCESS, and TCRdb retained only in-frame sequences with V and J called. Part of the clones is not carried over; for the studies checked, unresolved V genes explain less than half of this, and the remainder is unexplained. Across this sample there are tens of thousands of clones, with around 83% seen only once. The top ten constitute 0.82% of the sample. The sample consisted of peripheral blood, taken from a patient treated with radiotherapy plus ipilimumab. These receptors all stem from a human donor with non-small cell lung cancer who had stable disease on radiotherapy plus ipilimumab.

This rearrangement joins TRBV10-3 to TRBJ1-4; 7 nucleotides align to TRBD1. Per the germline V gene, CDR1 is ENHRY and CDR2 is SYGVKD. There are 14 residues in the CDR3. Trimming at V came to 4 bases and at J to 2 bases, leaving 1 base not matched to a gene. The CDR3 protein is CAISAGQTNEKLFF. The CDR3 DNA follows: TGTGCCATCAGTGCGGGACAGACTAATGAAAAACTGTTTTTT.

V gene TRBV7-2 combines with J gene TRBJ1-2; 9 bases match TRBD1. Germline V gene sequence: CDR1 SGHTA, CDR2 FQGNSA. J lost 1 base, V lost 5 bases, and 5 bases had no gene match. CDR3 length: 15 residues. Here the CDR3 DNA reads TGTGCCAGCAGCCGAGACAGGGGGGTTAACTATGGCTACACCTTC. Residues: CASSRDRGVNYGYTF.

This chain links TRBV2 with TRBJ1-1; perhaps TRBD1 as D (5 bases). The CDR3 sequence is 15 residues long. V was pared by 6 bases and J by 2 bases, with 16 bases between. Looked up from germline, CDR1 is SNHLY and CDR2 is FYNNEI. CDR3: CASRGESGANTEAFF. The DNA of the CDR3 is TGTGCCAGCAGGGGGGAGTCGGGAGCCAACACTGAAGCTTTCTTT.